These 10 T cell receptor beta chains share one sample of origin, sequenced in a study of shared clonotypes between healthy human individuals. The naive CD8 fraction comprised CD45RO-negative cells positively selected for CCR7 and excluded terminally differentiated effector memory CD45RA+ cells. Clones were read by immunoSEQ multiplex PCR, and TCRdb kept only the in-frame ones, dropping some. The sample consists of some 2 million clones, about 95% of them appearing once. Sequenced material: naive CD8+ T cells sorted from blood. The receptors shown here come from a man aged 18 to 30 in good health.

The V gene is TRBV9, the J gene TRBJ2-2, with 8 bases fitting TRBD2. This CDR3 is 19 amino acids long. V gave up 3 bases and J gave up 2 bases; unmatched junction bases: 15. CDR1 and CDR2 from the germline V gene are SGDLS and YYNGEE. The chain's CDR3 is CASSGLKTSGITNTGELFF. CDR3 DNA: TGTGCCAGCAGCGGACTCAAAACTAGCGGCATAACAAACACCGGGGAGCTGTTTTTT.

CDR3 bases: TGTGCCAGCAGCAAAGGAGGAGGGGCGCCCTATAATTCACCCCTCCACTTT. This gives the protein CASSKGGGAPYNSPLHF. The J gene is TRBJ1-6, the V gene TRBV21-1. TRBV21-1 is annotated as a pseudogene. The CDR3 loop spans 17 amino acids.

About this clone: Other nucleotide sequences in the sample specify the same CDR3. V gene TRBV6-5 combines with J gene TRBJ1-3; D is unresolved. With 4 bases removed from V and 0 bases from J, the gap between germline ends came to 4 bases. Germline values: CDR1 MNHEY, CDR2 SVGAGI. The CDR3 totals 13 residues. The chain's CDR3 is CASSSNSGNTIYF. The CDR3 DNA is TGTGCCAGCAGTTCTAACTCTGGAAACACCATATATTTT.

The CDR3 DNA reads TGTGCCAGCAGCGCCGAAATATGGGATGAGCAGTTCTTC. The encoded protein is CASSAEIWDEQFF. V gene TRBV9 combines with J gene TRBJ2-1; D not resolved. Germline V gene data show CDR1 as SGDLS and CDR2 as YYNGEE. V lost 3 bases to trimming and J lost 8 bases, with 12 bases between them. CDR3 size: 13 residues.

V gene TRBV5-1 combines with J gene TRBJ2-1; 8 nucleotides agree with TRBD2. The CDR3 length is 14 residues. V lost 5 bases and J lost 5; bases outside the gene matches: 6. Germline V gene lookup returns CDR1 SGHRS and CDR2 YFSETQ. CDR3 sequence reads: CASSSGKIDNEQFF. CDR3 DNA sequence: TGCGCCAGCAGTAGCGGGAAAATAGACAATGAGCAGTTCTTC.

This clone occurred once. The chain links TRBV11-2 to TRBJ2-2; either TRBD1 or TRBD2 may fit D (5 bases each). CDR1 SGHAT and CDR2 FQNNGV come from the germline V gene. V shed 4 bases and J shed 0 bases, with 18 bases lying between them. The CDR3 runs 18 residues. The CDR3 here is CASSSPSRGEPNTGELFF. In DNA, the CDR3 is TGTGCCAGCAGCTCCCCCTCGAGGGGCGAACCGAACACCGGGGAGCTGTTTTTT. The variable domain in full, with the rest retrieved from reference TRBV11-2 and TRBJ2-2, is EAGVAQSPRYKIIEKRQSVAFWCNPISGHATLYWYQQILGQGPKLLIQFQNNGVVDDSQLPKDRFSAERLKGVDSTLKIQPAKLEDSAVYLCASSSPSRGEPNTGELFFGEGSRLTVL.

V and J are TRBV9 and TRBJ2-1; 11 bases match TRBD2. V lost 4 bases and J lost 6; bases outside the gene matches: 12. The length of the CDR3 is 17 residues. Germline values: CDR1 SGDLS, CDR2 YYNGEE. This chain's CDR3 is CASSLTRTSGRSNEQFF. CDR3 DNA: TGTGCCAGCAGCTTAACACGAACTAGCGGGAGATCCAATGAGCAGTTCTTC.

The genes are TRBV4-3 and TRBJ1-2; D uncertain. The germline CDR1 and CDR2 sequences are LGHNA and YSLEER. V lost 0 bases and J lost 8, with 16 bases in between. The CDR3 is made up of 15 amino acids. In DNA form, the CDR3 reads TGCGCCAGCAGCCAAGACGCAGGCCATCCTAAGGGCTACACCTTC. The encoded protein is CASSQDAGHPKGYTF.

Comment on this clone: A clone one base away is much larger, so this may be a read error. In the same sample, other DNA sequences code for this CDR3. The chain joins TRBV9 to TRBJ1-1; D unresolved. There are 13 residues in the CDR3. Germline CDR1 reads SGDLS; CDR2 reads YYNGEE. V gave up 2 bases and J gave up 3 bases, with 8 bases separating them. The CDR3, as DNA: TGTGCCAGCAGCGTCGGTGGGGACACTGAAGCTTTCTTT. This encodes CASSVGGDTEAFF.

CDR3 in DNA: TGTGCCAGCACCCTGGGGGAGAATTCACCCCTCCACTTT. The encoded protein is CASTLGENSPLHF. J is TRBJ1-6 and V is TRBV7-8, with D perhaps TRBD1 (5 bases). Germline CDR1 SGHVS, CDR2 FQNEAQ. The CDR3 loop spans 13 amino acids. V lost 7 bases and J lost 7, with 11 bases in between.